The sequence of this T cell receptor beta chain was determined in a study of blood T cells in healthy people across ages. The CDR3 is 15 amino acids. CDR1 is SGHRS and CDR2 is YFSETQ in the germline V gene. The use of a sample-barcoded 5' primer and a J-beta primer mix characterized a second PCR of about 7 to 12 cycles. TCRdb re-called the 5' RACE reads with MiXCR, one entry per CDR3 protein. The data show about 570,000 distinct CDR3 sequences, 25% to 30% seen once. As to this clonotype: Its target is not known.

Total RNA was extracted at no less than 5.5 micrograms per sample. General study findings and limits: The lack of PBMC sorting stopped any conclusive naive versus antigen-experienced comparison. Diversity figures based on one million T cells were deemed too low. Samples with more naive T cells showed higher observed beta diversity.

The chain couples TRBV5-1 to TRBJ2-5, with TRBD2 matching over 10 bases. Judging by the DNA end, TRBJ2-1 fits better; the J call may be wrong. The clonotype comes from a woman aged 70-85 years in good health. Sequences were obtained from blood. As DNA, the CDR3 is TGCGCCAGCAGCTTGGCAGCGGGGGGGCCCAATGAGCAGTTCTTC. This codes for CASSLAAGGPNEQFF.